The 4 T cell receptor beta chains given below trace back to one sample, sequenced in a study of shared clonotypes between healthy human individuals. Measured with immunoSEQ multiplex PCR; TCRdb has only the in-frame clones, and not every one. This table has about 2 million clones, approximately 94% appearing once. CD45RO negativity and positive selection for CCR7 defined naive CD8 cells, a population that excluded terminally differentiated effector memory CD45RA+ cells. The sequenced material came from naive CD8+ T cells sorted from blood. These TCRs come from a man younger than 35 in good health.

The chain couples TRBV5-8 to TRBJ1-1; D call uncertain. Between the trimmed V and J ends, which lost 1 base and 3 bases, there was a span of 10 bases. CDR1 and CDR2 from the germline V gene are SGHTS and YDEGEE. This CDR3 spans 14 amino acids. The CDR3 bases are TGTGCCAGCAGCTTGCTTGATGGGGACACTGAAGCTTTCTTT. Amino acids: CASSLLDGDTEAFF.

For this clone: No DNA is shown, since the ends of the CDR3 on it are uncertain; the CDR3 is the one TCRdb lists. This specimen includes other DNA sequences encoding the same CDR3. The chain links TRBV28 to TRBJ2-7; no DNA check was done on the table's D call, TRBD1. A total of 14 residues make up the CDR3, ends included. Germline CDR1 MDHEN, CDR2 SYDVKM. The CDR3 loop reads CASSFLAGAYEQYF.

V is TRBV6-5 and J is TRBJ2-3; possible D gene TRBD2, 7 bases. Trimming shortened V by 7 bases and J by 5 bases, and 19 bases separated the two germline ends. Per the germline V gene, CDR1 is MNHEY and CDR2 is SVGAGI. This CDR3 comprises 15 residues. The CDR3: CASTVGGGHGDTQYF. The DNA for the CDR3 is TGTGCCAGCACCGTGGGGGGGGGCCATGGAGATACGCAGTATTTT.

The V and J genes are TRBV28 and TRBJ2-7; 8 positions agree with TRBD1. The germline gives CDR1 MDHEN, CDR2 SYDVKM. Trimming cost V 3 bases and J 3 bases; bases outside gene matches: 4. The CDR3 is made up of 14 amino acids. CDR3 coding DNA: TGTGCCAGCAGTTTTGCTGGACAGGGCTACGAGCAGTACTTC. Its translation is CASSFAGQGYEQYF.